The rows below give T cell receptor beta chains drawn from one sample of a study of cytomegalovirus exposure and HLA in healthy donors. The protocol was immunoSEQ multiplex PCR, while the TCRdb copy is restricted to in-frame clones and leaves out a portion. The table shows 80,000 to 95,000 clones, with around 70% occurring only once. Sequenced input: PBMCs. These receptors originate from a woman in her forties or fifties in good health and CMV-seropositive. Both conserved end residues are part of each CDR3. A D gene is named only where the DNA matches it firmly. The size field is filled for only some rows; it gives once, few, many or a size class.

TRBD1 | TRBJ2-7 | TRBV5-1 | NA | TGCGCCAGCAGCCTCCGGGACAGGACTTACGAGCAGTACTTC | CASSLRDRTYEQYF
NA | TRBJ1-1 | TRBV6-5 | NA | TGTGCCAGCAGAGGACAGTTCACTGAAGCTTTCTTT | CASRGQFTEAFF
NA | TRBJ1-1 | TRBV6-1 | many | TGTGCCTGCACGAGCAGGGAGGCCACTGAAGCTTTCTTT | CACTSREATEAFF
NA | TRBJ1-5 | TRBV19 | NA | TGTGCCAGTAGTCAATCGTCAGGGCTACGGCATCAGCCCCAGCATTTT | CASSQSSGLRHQPQHF
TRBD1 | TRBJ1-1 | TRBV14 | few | TGTGCCAGCAGCCCCAGGGGGAGGATGAACACTGAAGCTTTCTTT | CASSPRGRMNTEAFF
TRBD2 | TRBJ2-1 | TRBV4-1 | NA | TGCGCCAGCAGCCCCGAACTAGCGGGAGGCTACAATGAGCAGTTCTTC | CASSPELAGGYNEQFF
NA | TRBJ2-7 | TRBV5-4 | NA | TGTGCCAGCAGCGACTGGCGCCTAAGCTCCTACGAGCAGTACTTC | CASSDWRLSSYEQYF
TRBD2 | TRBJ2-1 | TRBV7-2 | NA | TGTGCCAGCAGCTTAGAGGGGACTAGCGGGAGGGGGAATGAGCAGTTCTTC | CASSLEGTSGRGNEQFF
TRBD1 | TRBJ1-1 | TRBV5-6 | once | TGTGCCAGCAGGAGACGACAGGGGATGGGATACACTGAAGCTTTCTTT | CASRRRQGMGYTEAFF
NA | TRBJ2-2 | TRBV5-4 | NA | TGTGCCAGCAGCTCTACGTTGACAGGGAGGAGCACCGGGGAGCTGTTTTTT | CASSSTLTGRSTGELFF
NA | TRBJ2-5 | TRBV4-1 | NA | TGCGCCAGCAGCCAATGGGGGGGGACTGCCAGAGGGGGCCAAGAGACCCAGTACTTC | CASSQWGGTARGGQETQYF
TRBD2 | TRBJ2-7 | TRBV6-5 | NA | TGTGCCACGGGACTAGCGACCTACGAGCAGTACTTC | CATGLATYEQYF
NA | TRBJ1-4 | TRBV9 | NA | TGTGCCAGCAGCGCCCGCGAGGGCACTAATGAAAAACTGTTTTTT | CASSAREGTNEKLFF
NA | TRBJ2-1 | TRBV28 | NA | TGTGCCAGCCTAGGGGGACTACAATCCTACAATGAGCAGTTCTTC | CASLGGLQSYNEQFF
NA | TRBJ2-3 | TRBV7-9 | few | TGTGCCAGCAGCTTCGGGACAAACACAGATACGCAGTATTTT | CASSFGTNTDTQYF
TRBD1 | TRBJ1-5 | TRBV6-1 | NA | TGTGCCAGCAGTGAAAGACAGGGTGGGTTTAGGGGTCAGCCCCAGCATTTT | CASSERQGGFRGQPQHF
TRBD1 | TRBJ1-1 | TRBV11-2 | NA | TGTGCCAGCAGCCGTGGACAGGCTACTGAAGCTTTCTTT | CASSRGQATEAFF
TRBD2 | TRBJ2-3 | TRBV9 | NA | TGTGCCAGCAGCGTAGCTACAGCGGGAGGATTGACTAGCACAGATACGCAGTATTTT | CASSVATAGGLTSTDTQYF
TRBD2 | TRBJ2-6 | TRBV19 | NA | TGTGCCAGTACCTCGGAGGGACTAGCGGGGCAGAGCTCTGGGGCCAACGTCCTGACTTTC | CASTSEGLAGQSSGANVLTF
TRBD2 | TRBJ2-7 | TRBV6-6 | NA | TGTGCCAGCAGACAAGTAGCGGGCCGAACCTACGAGCAGTACTTC | CASRQVAGRTYEQYF
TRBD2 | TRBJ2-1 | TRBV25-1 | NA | TGTGCCAGCAGTGAATACTGGCTAGCGGGAGGTGGGTGGGGGCAGTTCTTC | CASSEYWLAGGGWGQFF
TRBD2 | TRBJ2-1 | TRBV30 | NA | TGTGCCTGCCGACTAGCGGGAAGTAATGAGCAGTTCTTC | CACRLAGSNEQFF
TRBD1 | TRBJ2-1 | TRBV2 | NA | TGTGCCAGCCTCCCAGAGACAGGGATGTACAATGAGCAGTTCTTC | CASLPETGMYNEQFF
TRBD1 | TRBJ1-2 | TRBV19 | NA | TGTGCCAGTAGTCCGACGGGACAGGGGAACTATGGCTACACCTTC | CASSPTGQGNYGYTF
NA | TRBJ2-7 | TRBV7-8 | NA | TGTGCCAGCAGCTTAATCAGGGTCCACGAGCAGTACTTC | CASSLIRVHEQYF
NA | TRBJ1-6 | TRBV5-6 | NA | TGTGCCAGCAGCTTTTTCGGGTCGGGGAGTTCACCCCTCCACTTT | CASSFFGSGSSPLHF
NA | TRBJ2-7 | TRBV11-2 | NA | TGTGCCAGCAGCTTTACAGGCGATAGCTCCTACGAGCAGTACTTC | CASSFTGDSSYEQYF
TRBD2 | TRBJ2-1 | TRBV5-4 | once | TGTGCCAGCAGCCCCCCACTAGCGGGAGGGCGTTACAATGAGCAGTTCTTC | CASSPPLAGGRYNEQFF
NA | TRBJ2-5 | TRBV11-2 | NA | TGTGCCAGCAGCCTAGGGGGGGAAGGCGGGTGGACCCAGTACTTC | CASSLGGEGGWTQYF
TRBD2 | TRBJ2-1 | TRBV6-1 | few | TGTGCCAGCCGTAGCGGGAGGGGGTACAATGAGCAGTTCTTC | CASRSGRGYNEQFF
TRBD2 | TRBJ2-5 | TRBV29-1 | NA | TGCAGCGTTGGGGGGACTAGCGGGAACTGGGGTGAGACCCAGTACTTC | CSVGGTSGNWGETQYF
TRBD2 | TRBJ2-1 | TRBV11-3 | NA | TGTGCCAGCAGCTTAGATAACCCTCCGCTGGGGGAGGGCAATGAGCAGTTCTTC | CASSLDNPPLGEGNEQFF
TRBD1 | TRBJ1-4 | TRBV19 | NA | TGTGCCAGTAGTAAACAGGGGGCGGTTAATGAAAAACTGTTTTTT | CASSKQGAVNEKLFF
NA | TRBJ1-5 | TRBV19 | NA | TGTGCCAGTAGTACCAACACGGGTGATCGGAATCAGCCCCAGCATTTT | CASSTNTGDRNQPQHF
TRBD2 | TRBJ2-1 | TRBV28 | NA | TGTGCCAGCAGTTTAGGGGGGGACCCCTACAATGAGCAGTTCTTC | CASSLGGDPYNEQFF
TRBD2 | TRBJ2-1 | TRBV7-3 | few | TGTGCCAGCAGCTTAGATGGCGGGAGTCTCTACAATGAGCAGTTCTTC | CASSLDGGSLYNEQFF
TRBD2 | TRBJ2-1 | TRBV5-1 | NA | TGCGCCAGCAGCTTGACAAGCGGGGGCTACAATGAGCAGTTCTTC | CASSLTSGGYNEQFF
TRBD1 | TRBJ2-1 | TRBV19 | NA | TGTGCCAGTAGGAAGCAGGGGGCGATTGTTGAAAATGAGCAGTTCTTC | CASRKQGAIVENEQFF
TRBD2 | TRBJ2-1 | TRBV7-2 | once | TGTGCCAGCAGCTTAGTTAGCGGGAGGGCCATCATCTATGAGCAGTTCTTC | CASSLVSGRAIIYEQFF
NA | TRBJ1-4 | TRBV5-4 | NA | TGTGCCAGCACCTCGGGACACCCGAATGAAAAACTGTTTTTT | CASTSGHPNEKLFF
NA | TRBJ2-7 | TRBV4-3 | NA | TGCGCCAGCAGCCAAGATACGCGCTACGAGCAGTACTTC | CASSQDTRYEQYF
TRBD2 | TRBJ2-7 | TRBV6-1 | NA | TGTGCCAGCAAAGCTAGCGGGACCCACGAGCAGTACTTC | CASKASGTHEQYF
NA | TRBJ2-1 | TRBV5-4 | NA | TGTGCCAGCAGCTTGGTGGTGGGCGGGGAGCAGTTCTTC | CASSLVVGGEQFF
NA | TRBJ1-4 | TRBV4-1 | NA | TGCGCCAGCAGCCGAAGAGGGCCGGAAAAACTGTTTTTT | CASSRRGPEKLFF